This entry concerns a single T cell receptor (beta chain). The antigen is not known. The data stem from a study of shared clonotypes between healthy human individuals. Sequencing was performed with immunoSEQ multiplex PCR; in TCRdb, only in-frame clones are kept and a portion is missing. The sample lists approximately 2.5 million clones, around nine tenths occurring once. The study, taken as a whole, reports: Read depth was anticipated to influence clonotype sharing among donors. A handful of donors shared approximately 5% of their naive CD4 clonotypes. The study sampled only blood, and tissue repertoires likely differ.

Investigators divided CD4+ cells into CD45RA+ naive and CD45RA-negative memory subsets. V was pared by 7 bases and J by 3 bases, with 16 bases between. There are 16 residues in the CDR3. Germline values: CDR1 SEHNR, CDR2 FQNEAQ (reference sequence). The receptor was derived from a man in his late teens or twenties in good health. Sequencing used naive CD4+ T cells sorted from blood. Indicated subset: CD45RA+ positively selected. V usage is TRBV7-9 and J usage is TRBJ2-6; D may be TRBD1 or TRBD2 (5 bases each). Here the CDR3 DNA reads TGTGCCAGCACCCGGGGCCCCCTCGGTGGGGCCAACGTCCTGACTTTC. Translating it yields CASTRGPLGGANVLTF.